Presented here are 18 T cell receptor beta chains from one specimen sequenced in a study of regulatory T cells in long-lasting Graves disease. Time point meaning: newly diagnosed GD, antithyroid drugs for less than 3 months. Isolated PBMC RNA provided the starting material for the TCR library. With iRepertoire HTBI primers and Arm-PCR of CDR3 regions, TCR beta libraries were built. TCRdb reprocessed the multiplex PCR reads with MiXCR, giving one entry per CDR3 protein. The data show roughly 220,000 distinct CDR3 sequences, about 18% seen once. The starting material was peripheral blood mononuclear cells (PBMCs), obtained at new diagnosis, from a patient treated with antithyroid drugs. These receptors were obtained from a female donor with Graves disease.

In the case of this clonotype: A much larger clone differs from this one at a single base, so this may be a read error. This chain connects TRBV30 to TRBJ2-3, with 12 bases identical to TRBD2. The CDR3 extends over 15 amino acids. Germline V gene sequence: CDR1 GTSNPN, CDR2 SVGIG (reference sequence). CDR3 sequence reads: CGWSVGLAGGDTQYF. CDR3 in DNA: TGTGGCTGGAGTGTAGGCCTAGCGGGAGGGGATACGCAGTATTTT.

Many counts were recorded for this clonotype. The CDR3 sequence: CSARVGSGRAFETQYF. CDR3 coding DNA: TGCAGTGCTAGAGTTGGTAGTGGGAGGGCCTTTGAGACCCAGTACTTC. This chain uses TRBV20-1 with TRBJ2-5; TRBD2 aligns across 7 bases. V shed 1 base, J shed 5 bases, and the junction held 13 bases outside the gene matches. The CDR3 spans 16 residues. Germline values: CDR1 DFQATT, CDR2 SNEGSKA (reference sequence).

The CDR3 is CASSVGYGANVLTF. The CDR3 DNA follows: TGCGCCAGCAGTGTTGGATATGGGGCCAACGTCCTGACTTTC. The rearrangement joins TRBV10-2 to TRBJ2-6, with unresolved D. This CDR3 spans 14 amino acids. Germline loops: CDR1 WSHSY, CDR2 SAAADI. The germline V and J ends were trimmed by 4 bases and 3 bases, with 7 bases remaining between them.

This clonotype was seen ten or more times. The chain links TRBV20-1 to TRBJ2-5, with 9 nucleotides matching TRBD1. With 1 base clipped from V and 0 bases from J, the junction kept 0 bases outside the gene matches. Germline lookup yields CDR1 DFQATT and CDR2 SNEGSKA (reference sequence). This CDR3 comprises 14 residues. CDR3: CSARGDRDQETQYF. DNA of the CDR3: TGCAGTGCTAGAGGGGACAGGGACCAAGAGACCCAGTACTTC.

This clonotype was seen many times. This chain joins TRBV27 and TRBJ1-5; D is uncertain. The CDR3 has 15 amino acids. Germline loops: CDR1 MNHEY, CDR2 SMNVEV (reference sequence). Trimming pared 2 bases from V and 1 base from J, leaving 9 bases between. In DNA form, the CDR3 reads TGTGCCAGCAGTTTAGGCGGAGGCAGCAATCAGCCCCAGCATTTT. Its protein is CASSLGGGSNQPQHF.

This clonotype occurred many times. The J gene is TRBJ1-1, the V gene TRBV29-1, with TRBD1 identical over 7 bases. The CDR3 has 13 residues. V shed 0 bases, J shed 8 bases, and the junction held 6 bases outside the gene matches. CDR1 SQVTM and CDR2 ANQGSEA come from the germline V gene. The CDR3 region has the DNA TGCAGCGTTGAAGACCCCGGGACAGACGAAGCTTTCTTT. This codes for CSVEDPGTDEAFF.

This clonotype was seen at least ten times. In DNA form, the CDR3 reads TGTGCCAGCAGCCAAGGGGCTAGCGGCCTCTACGAGCAGTACTTC. Translating it yields CASSQGASGLYEQYF. The chain combines TRBV3-1 with TRBJ2-7; 7 bases match TRBD2. This CDR3 is 15 amino acids long. V was pared by 1 base and J by 3 bases, with 6 bases of the junction left unmatched. The germline V gene has CDR1 LGHDT and CDR2 YNNKEL (reference sequence).

There are a few counts of this clonotype. The gene calls are TRBV7-2 and TRBJ2-7, with 7 positions matching TRBD1. V was pared by 2 bases and J by 1 base, with 5 bases of the junction left unmatched. Germline V gives CDR1 SGHTA, CDR2 FQGNSA. This CDR3 spans 15 amino acids. CDR3 DNA sequence: TGTGCCAGCAGCTTAAGGTCGACAGGGTCCTACGAGCAGTACTTC. This encodes CASSLRSTGSYEQYF.

This clonotype was picked up many times. V usage is TRBV3-1 and J usage is TRBJ2-2; D gene unclear. Germline V lookup: CDR1 LGHDT, CDR2 YNNKEL (reference sequence). V was clipped by 4 bases and J by 2 bases, with 11 bases between them. CDR3 length: 15 amino acids. The CDR3 nucleotides are TGTGCCAGCAGCCGGGGTCGACAAAACACCGGGGAGCTGTTTTTT. It specifies CASSRGRQNTGELFF.

With respect to this clonotype: This sequence is one base from a far larger clone and is likely a read error. For the CDR3, the DNA is TGTGCCAGCAGCTTAATGGTTAGCGGGGGTGGCACAGATACGCAGTATTTT. This gives the protein CASSLMVSGGGTDTQYF. V gene TRBV7-9 combines with J gene TRBJ2-3; 9 bases line up with TRBD2. There are 17 residues in the CDR3. Unmatched junction bases numbered 7, after V lost 2 bases and J lost 1 base. Per the germline V gene, CDR1 is SEHNR and CDR2 is FQNEAQ (reference sequence).

This clonotype was seen just once. The V and J genes are TRBV10-3 and TRBJ1-6; TRBD1 aligns across 9 bases. The CDR3 is 13 amino acids. Germline V gene data show CDR1 as ENHRY and CDR2 as SYGVKD. The ends lost 10 bases at V and 7 bases at J; junction bases unmatched: 5. The CDR3 protein is CATMGQGNSPLHF. DNA for the CDR3: TGTGCCACGATGGGACAGGGAAATTCACCCCTCCACTTT.

The count of this clonotype is one. V gene TRBV7-3 combines with J gene TRBJ2-5, with a tentative D call TRBD2 (6 bases). The germline CDR1 and CDR2 sequences are SGHTA and FQGTGA. The ends were cut back, 2 bases at V and 4 bases at J, with 8 bases in the middle. The CDR3 consists of 13 residues. CDR3 bases: TGTGCCAGCAGCTTAGGGCGGGGAGAGACCCAGTACTTC. Translated, it gives CASSLGRGETQYF.

This chain uses TRBV19 with TRBJ2-5; 7 nucleotides match TRBD1. Per the germline V gene, CDR1 is LNHDA and CDR2 is SQIVND (reference sequence). V dropped 0 bases and J dropped 5; count of bases not matched to a gene: 3. This CDR3 is built from 14 residues. The CDR3 loop is CASSIEGQPETQYF. CDR3 DNA sequence: TGTGCCAGTAGTATAGAGGGACAGCCGGAGACCCAGTACTTC.

This clonotype was seen ten or more times. CDR3 in amino acids: CATAGGGNAFF. In nucleotides, the CDR3 is TGTGCCACCGCCGGGGGGGGGAACGCTTTCTTT. The chain combines TRBV12-3 or TRBV12-4 with TRBJ1-1; D is possibly TRBD1 (5 bases). The V end was cut by 10 bases, the J end by 11 bases, with 17 bases between. The CDR3 length is 11 residues.

This clonotype showed up many times. The chain's CDR3 is CASSLGTGYYEQYF. The CDR3 DNA reads as TGTGCCAGCAGTTTAGGGACAGGGTACTACGAGCAGTACTTC. The genes are TRBV27 and TRBJ2-7; TRBD1 agrees at 9 bases. Germline lookup yields CDR1 MNHEY and CDR2 SMNVEV (reference sequence). After removal of 2 bases from V and 3 bases from J, the junction contained 2 bases not matched to a gene. CDR3 length: 14 amino acids.

This clonotype occurred many times. The V and J genes are TRBV7-2 and TRBJ1-4; 8 bases align to TRBD1. Looked up from germline, CDR1 is SGHTA and CDR2 is FQGNSA. The CDR3 extends over 18 amino acids. J gave up 1 base and V 5 bases, and 12 bases lay outside the gene matches. In DNA form, the CDR3 reads TGTGCCAGCAGCAAACCTGGAAGACAGGGGATAACTAATGAAAAACTGTTTTTT. Translated, it gives CASSKPGRQGITNEKLFF.

This clonotype was seen many times. The chain links TRBV6-1 to TRBJ1-5, with D uncertain. V lost 6 bases to trimming and J lost 6 bases, with 12 bases between them. CDR3 length: 13 residues. The germline CDR1 and CDR2 sequences are MNHNS and SASEGT. The CDR3 here is CASSVGFTQPQHF. CDR3 in DNA: TGTGCCAGCAGCGTTGGGTTCACTCAGCCCCAGCATTTT.

This clonotype has ten or more counts. This chain joins TRBV5-1 and TRBJ2-1, with TRBD2 matching over 8 bases. This CDR3 has 15 amino acids. Germline values: CDR1 SGHRS, CDR2 YFSETQ. Germline trimming cut 0 bases from V and 7 bases from J; bases unmatched to any gene: 6. CDR3 nucleotide sequence: TGCGCCAGCAGCTTGGCCAGCGGCGGGGGGAATGAGCAGTTCTTC. It encodes CASSLASGGGNEQFF.